One and the same sample provided the 3 T cell receptor beta chains below, sequenced in a study of T cells in narcolepsy. Profiled with immunoSEQ multiplex PCR; TCRdb holds only in-frame clones, not every one. The sample records around 28,000 clones, approximately 80% being singletons. Sequencing was carried out using CD45RA- memory CD4+ T cells from PBMCs. The receptor source for this set is a human donor with narcolepsy.

This chain's CDR3 is CASSFVGDTGELFF. CDR3 sequence (DNA): TGCGCCAGCAGCTTCGTGGGGGACACCGGGGAGCTGTTTTTT. The chain recombines TRBV5-1 with TRBJ2-2; the D call may be TRBD1 or TRBD2 (5 bases each). The germline CDR1 and CDR2 sequences are SGHRS and YFSETQ. CDR3 length equals 14 residues. The ends were cut back, 2 bases at V and 3 bases at J, with 8 bases in the middle.

This clone appeared a single time. The CDR3, as DNA: TGTGCCAGCAGCTTACGGGACACCACCTACGAGCAGTACTTC. Its protein is CASSLRDTTYEQYF. The chain employs TRBV7-2 and TRBJ2-7; tentatively, D is TRBD1 (6 bases). With 2 bases removed from V and 2 bases from J, the gap between germline ends came to 10 bases. The CDR3 covers 14 residues. The germline V gene has CDR1 SGHTA and CDR2 FQGNSA.

The V and J genes are TRBV6-6 and TRBJ2-5; D not resolved. The germline V and J ends were trimmed by 0 bases and 2 bases, with 10 bases remaining between them. Germline CDR1 MNHNY, CDR2 SVGAGI (reference sequence). This CDR3 region has 15 residues. The CDR3 is CASSYSGPRQETQYF. In DNA form, the CDR3 reads TGTGCCAGCAGTTACTCCGGACCGAGACAAGAGACCCAGTACTTC.